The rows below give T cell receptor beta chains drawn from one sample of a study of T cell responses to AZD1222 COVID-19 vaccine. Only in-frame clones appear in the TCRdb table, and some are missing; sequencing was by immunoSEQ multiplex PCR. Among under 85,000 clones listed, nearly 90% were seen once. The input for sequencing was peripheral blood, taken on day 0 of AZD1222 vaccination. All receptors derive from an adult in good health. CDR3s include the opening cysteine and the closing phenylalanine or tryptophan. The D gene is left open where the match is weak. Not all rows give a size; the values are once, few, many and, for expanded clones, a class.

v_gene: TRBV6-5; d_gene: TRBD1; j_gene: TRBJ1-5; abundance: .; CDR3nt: TGTGCCAGCAGGGGGGACAGGGGGCGAGGTCAGCCCCAGCATTTT; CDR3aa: CASRGDRGRGQPQHF
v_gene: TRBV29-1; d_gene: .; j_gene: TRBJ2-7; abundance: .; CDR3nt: TGCAGCGTGGAGGGTTCCTACGAGCAGTACTTC; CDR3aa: CSVEGSYEQYF
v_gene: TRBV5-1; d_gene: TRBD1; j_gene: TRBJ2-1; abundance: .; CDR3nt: TGCGCCAGCAGCCAGGGACAGGGAACCAATGAGCAGTTCTTC; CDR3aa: CASSQGQGTNEQFF
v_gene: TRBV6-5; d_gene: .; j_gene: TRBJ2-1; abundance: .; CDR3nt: TGTGCCAGCACTCGCGGACCCGCCTACAATGAGCAGTTCTTC; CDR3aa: CASTRGPAYNEQFF
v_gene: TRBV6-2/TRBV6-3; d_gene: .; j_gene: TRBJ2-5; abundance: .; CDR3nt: TGTGCCAGCAGTTACTCCGGTGCTCCAAATACGGAGACCCAGTACTTC; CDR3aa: CASSYSGAPNTETQYF
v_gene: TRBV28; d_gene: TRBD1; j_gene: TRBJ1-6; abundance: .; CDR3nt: TGTGCCAGCGCGCGACAGGGGGATTCACCCCTCCACTTT; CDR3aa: CASARQGDSPLHF
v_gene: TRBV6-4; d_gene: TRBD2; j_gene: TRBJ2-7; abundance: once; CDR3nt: TGTGCCAGCAGACCCGGGACTAGCGGGAGGAGGAGCTACGAGCAGTACTTC; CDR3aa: CASRPGTSGRRSYEQYF
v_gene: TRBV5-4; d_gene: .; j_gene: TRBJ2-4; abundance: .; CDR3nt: TGTGCCAGCAGCTTAATGGGCAGCACCCTAGCCAAAAACATTCAGTACTTC; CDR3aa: CASSLMGSTLAKNIQYF
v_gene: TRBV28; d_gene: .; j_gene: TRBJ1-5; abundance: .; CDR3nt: TGTGCCAGCAGTAAAGGGGTAATCAGCAATCAGCCCCAGCATTTT; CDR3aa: CASSKGVISNQPQHF
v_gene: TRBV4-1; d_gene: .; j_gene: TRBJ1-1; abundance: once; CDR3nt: TGCGCCAGCAGCCACTTAATGGGGGCAACTGAAGCTTTCTTT; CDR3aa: CASSHLMGATEAFF
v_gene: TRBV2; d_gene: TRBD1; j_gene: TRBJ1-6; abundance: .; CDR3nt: TGTGCCAGCACCAAAGGGGGGACAGGGGTTTCACCCCTCCACTTT; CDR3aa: CASTKGGTGVSPLHF
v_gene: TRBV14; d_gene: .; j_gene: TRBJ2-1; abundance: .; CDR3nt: TGTGCCAGCAGCCAAGATTGGCCTAGCATCTGGGATGAGCAGTTCTTC; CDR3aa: CASSQDWPSIWDEQFF
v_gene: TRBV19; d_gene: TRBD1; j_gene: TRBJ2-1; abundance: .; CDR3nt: TGTGCCAGTAGTGCGGGACAGGGGGCCTACAATGAGCAGTTCTTC; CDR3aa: CASSAGQGAYNEQFF
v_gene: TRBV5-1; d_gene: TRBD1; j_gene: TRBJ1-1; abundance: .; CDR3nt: TGCGCCAGCAGCACCGGACAGGGGGTGCCGAACACTGAAGCTTTCTTT; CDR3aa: CASSTGQGVPNTEAFF
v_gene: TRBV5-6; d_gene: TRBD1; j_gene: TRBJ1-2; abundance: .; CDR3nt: TGTGCCAGCAGCCGGACAGGGGGAGGCTACACCTTC; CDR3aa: CASSRTGGGYTF
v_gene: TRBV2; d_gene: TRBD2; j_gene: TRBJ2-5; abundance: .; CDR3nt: TGTGCCAGCAGAAGACTAGCGGGGGTCCAAGAGACCCAGTACTTC; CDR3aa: CASRRLAGVQETQYF
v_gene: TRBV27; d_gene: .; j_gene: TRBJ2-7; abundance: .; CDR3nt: TGTGCCAGCAGTTTAGGGCTAGGGGGCTACGAGCAGTACTTC; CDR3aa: CASSLGLGGYEQYF
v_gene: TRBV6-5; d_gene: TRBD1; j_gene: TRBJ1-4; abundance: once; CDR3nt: TGTGCCAGCAGGAGCGGGGCAGGGGGCAATGAAAAACTGTTTTTT; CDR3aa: CASRSGAGGNEKLFF
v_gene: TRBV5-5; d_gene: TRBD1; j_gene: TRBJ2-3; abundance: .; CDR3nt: TGTGCCAGCAGCGGGACAGGGAAAGTCGATACGCAGTATTTT; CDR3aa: CASSGTGKVDTQYF
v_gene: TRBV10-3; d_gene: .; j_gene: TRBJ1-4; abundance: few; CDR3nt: TGTGCCATCAGCCGAGATTCCAGGGCTGGGGAACTGTTTTTT; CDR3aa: CAISRDSRAGELFF
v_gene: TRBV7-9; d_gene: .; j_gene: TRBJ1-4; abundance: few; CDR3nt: TGTGCCAGCAGACCCAACAGGGCGGCTAATGAAAAACTGTTTTTT; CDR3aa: CASRPNRAANEKLFF
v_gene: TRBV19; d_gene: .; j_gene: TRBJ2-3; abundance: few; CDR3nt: TGTGCCAGTAGGATTAGCGGTGATACGCAGTATTTT; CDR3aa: CASRISGDTQYF
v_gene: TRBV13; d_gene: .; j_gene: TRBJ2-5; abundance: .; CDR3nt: TGTGCCAGCAGCTTAGGCCGCAGGTGGTCATACGAAGAGACCCAGTACTTC; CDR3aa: CASSLGRRWSYEETQYF
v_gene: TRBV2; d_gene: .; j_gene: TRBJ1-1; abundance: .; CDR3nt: TGTGCCAGCAATCCACAGGGACAGAACACTGAAGCTTTCTTT; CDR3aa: CASNPQGQNTEAFF
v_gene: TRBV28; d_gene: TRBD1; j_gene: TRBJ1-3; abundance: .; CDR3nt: TGTGCCAGCACTCGAGGACAGGGGGCATACACCATATATTTT; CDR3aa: CASTRGQGAYTIYF
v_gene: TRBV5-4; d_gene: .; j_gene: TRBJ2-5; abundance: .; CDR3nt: TGTGCCAGCAGGACTCAGGGAACGATCCAAGAGACCCAGTACTTC; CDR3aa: CASRTQGTIQETQYF
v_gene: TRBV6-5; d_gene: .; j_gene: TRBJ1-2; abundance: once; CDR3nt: TGTGCCAGCATTCAACCTGGGGGCGGCTACACCTTC; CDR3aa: CASIQPGGGYTF